This TCR beta chain was sequenced in a study of T-cell reconstitution after alpha-beta-depleted transplantation in children. The CDR3 is 15 amino acids. V was trimmed by 4 bases and J by 4 bases, leaving 18 bases between them. Germline V gene data show CDR1 as SQVTM and CDR2 as ANQGSEA. This clonotype came up a few times. Its specificity is not known. Study-level results: Some patients owed their high day-60 TCRbeta diversity to surviving recipient T cells and thymic progenitors. It was reported that alpha-beta T cells came from several hundred expanded graft clones (about two months after transplant). T-cell numbers and diversity one year post-transplant derived largely from freshly generated T cells.

The TCRbeta library incorporated unique molecular identifiers. TCRdb reprocessed the PCR reads via MiXCR and lists one record per CDR3 protein. The table has hundreds of thousands of distinct CDR3 sequences, around 13% seen once. V and J are TRBV29-1 and TRBJ2-3; possibly TRBD1 for D (6 bases). The sequenced sample was PBMCs, obtained before TCRalphabeta/CD19-depleted stem cell transplant. The sequence derives from a girl aged 2 to 9 with congenital amegakaryocytic thrombocytopenia, due to receive a stem cell transplant. This CDR3 is CSVGPQGTTPDTQYF. In DNA form, the CDR3 reads TGCAGCGTTGGCCCTCAGGGGACCACTCCAGATACGCAGTATTTT.